This T cell receptor (beta chain) was identified in a study of cytomegalovirus exposure and HLA in healthy donors. Turning to this clone: Its antigen is as yet unknown.

The PCR had 60 Vbeta and 13 Jbeta primers. TCRdb's table, derived via immunoSEQ multiplex PCR, lists solely in-frame clones and lacks some. In the table there are approximately 160,000 clones, 75% to 90% of which are singletons. The study, taken as a whole, reports: Researchers reported that a few CMV-associated chains were confirmed in vitro as CMV antigen-specific. According to the study, some 160 TCR beta chains were cytomegalovirus-associated. A later analysis linked about 17,000 TCR beta sequences to HLA alleles at 0.05 false discovery rate.

The CDR3 covers 14 residues. Trimming shortened V by 5 bases and J by 2 bases, and 9 bases separated the two germline ends. The germline V gene encodes CDR1 MGHDK and CDR2 SYGVNS. The sample taken for sequencing was PBMCs. The chain employs TRBV25-1 and TRBJ1-4; no firm D call. The TCR sequence derives from a human donor in good health. CDR3 sequence (DNA): TGTGCCAGCAGTATAGGAGGTACTAATGAAAAACTGTTTTTT. Protein: CASSIGGTNEKLFF.